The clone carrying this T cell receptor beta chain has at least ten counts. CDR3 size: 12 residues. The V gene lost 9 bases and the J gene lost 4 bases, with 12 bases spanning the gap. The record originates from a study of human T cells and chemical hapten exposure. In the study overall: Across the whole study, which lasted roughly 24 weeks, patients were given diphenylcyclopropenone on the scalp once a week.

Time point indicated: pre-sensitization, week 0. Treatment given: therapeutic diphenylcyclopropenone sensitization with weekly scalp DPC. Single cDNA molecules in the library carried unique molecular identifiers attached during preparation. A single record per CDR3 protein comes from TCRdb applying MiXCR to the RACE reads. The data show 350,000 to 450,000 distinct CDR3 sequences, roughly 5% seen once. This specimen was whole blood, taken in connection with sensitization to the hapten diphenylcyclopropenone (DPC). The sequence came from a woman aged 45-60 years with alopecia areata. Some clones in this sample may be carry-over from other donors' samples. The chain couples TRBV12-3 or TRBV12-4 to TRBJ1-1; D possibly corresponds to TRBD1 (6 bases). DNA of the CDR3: TGTGCCAGTGGACAGTCGTTCACTGAAGCTTTCTTT. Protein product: CASGQSFTEAFF.